This TCR beta chain derives from a study of OX40 agonist ivuxolimab in advanced cancers. About the research overall: Ivuxolimab is a fully human IgG2 antibody that activates OX40 (CD134). One patient with hepatocellular carcinoma and two with cutaneous melanoma, three in all, had partial responses. Study conclusions and caveats: Low normalized clonal expansion also occurred in some nonresponding patients.

Method: immunoSEQ multiplex PCR; TCRdb's copy keeps in-frame clones and lacks some. This sample has some 20,000 clones; roughly four fifths occur once, and the top ten carry 3.8%. Worth noting for this clone: The antigen remains unidentified.

Specimen: CD4+ or CD8+ T cells sorted from blood, collected in a trial of the OX40 agonist ivuxolimab. The source is an adult with an advanced solid tumor such as melanoma, head and neck, liver or kidney cancer.

CDR3 sequence: CASSLKALRGDTEAFF. In DNA, the CDR3 is TGCGCCAGCAGCTTGAAGGCCCTAAGGGGGGACACTGAAGCTTTCTTT. The chain recombines TRBV5-1 with TRBJ1-1; TRBD1 might be the D (6 bases). Germline V gene sequence: CDR1 SGHRS, CDR2 YFSETQ. The CDR3 consists of 16 residues. V shed 1 base and J shed 3 bases, with 16 bases lying between them.